One sample yielded the 10 T cell receptor beta chains listed below, sequenced in a study of early T cells in non-severe SARS-CoV-2 infection (dated by TCRdb to the early 2020s). The receptor library was made with 5' RACE. Sequencing was carried out with a NextSeq 500. TCRdb itself trimmed the public reads at Q25 with fastp, ran MiXCR and retained productive beta chains. Under each unique CDR3 protein, matching rows form one entry showing the most common genes and DNA. The sample table records roughly 61,000 distinct CDR3 sequences; roughly a tenth of these occur just once. The ten largest clones add up to roughly 8% of the sample. Sequencing was done on a sample of whole blood. These receptors all stem from an adult who was a healthcare worker with PCR-confirmed SARS-CoV-2 infection or an uninfected control (not recorded which).

In its sample, this clonotype was seen many times. This chain joins TRBV12-3 or TRBV12-4 and TRBJ2-3, with 11 bases aligning to TRBD2. This CDR3 is 16 amino acids long. With V trimmed by 5 bases and J by 1 base, 5 bases remained unmatched. The CDR3 loop is CASSKLAGEGTDTQYF. The CDR3 DNA reads as TGTGCCAGCAGTAAACTAGCGGGAGAAGGCACAGATACGCAGTATTTT.

This clonotype showed up many times. This sequence joins TRBV20-1 and TRBJ2-2; TRBD2 matches 9 bases. Trimming at V came to 3 bases and at J to 3 bases, leaving 5 bases not matched to a gene. CDR3 size: 15 residues. The germline V gene has CDR1 DFQATT and CDR2 SNEGSKA (reference sequence). The CDR3 bases are TGCAGTGCTAGTGGCGGGAGGGCCGACACCGGGGAGCTGTTTTTT. Translated, it gives CSASGGRADTGELFF.

Note on this clonotype: A read error may explain this, as a much larger clone is one base away. V and J are TRBV7-2 and TRBJ2-1; D is possibly TRBD1 (7 bases). CDR3 size: 16 residues. Trimming stripped 5 bases from V and 8 bases from J, with 22 bases between. The V gene's germline CDR1 is SGHTA and CDR2 FQGNSA. The CDR3 coding sequence is TGTGCCAGCAGCGGCCGCGGGACAGCAGGCGGCTATGAGCAGTTCTTC. Translation: CASSGRGTAGGYEQFF.

The table lists this clonotype with many counts. The rearrangement links TRBV7-2 to TRBJ1-2; 7 bases map to TRBD1. Germline values: CDR1 SGHTA, CDR2 FQGNSA. CDR3 length: 14 residues. V lost 5 bases to trimming and J lost 4 bases; unmatched junction nucleotides: 7. The CDR3 DNA is TGTGCCAGCAGCCTCAGACAGGGTACCTATGGCTACACCTTC. Translation gives CASSLRQGTYGYTF.

There are many counts of this clonotype. The V gene is TRBV11-2, the J gene TRBJ2-6; no reliable D call. CDR1 SGHAT and CDR2 FQNNGV come from the germline V gene. This CDR3 region has 13 residues. V lost 5 bases, J lost 4 bases, and 6 bases lay in between. CDR3 protein: CASSRTGANVLTF. In DNA form, the CDR3 reads TGTGCCAGCAGCAGAACCGGGGCCAACGTCCTGACTTTC.

J is TRBJ1-1 and V is TRBV4-1; D uncertain. Trimming shortened V by 0 bases and J by 6 bases, and 8 bases separated the two germline ends. This CDR3 spans 13 amino acids. Looked up from germline, CDR1 is MGHRA and CDR2 is YSYEKL. The CDR3 DNA reads as TGCGCCAGCAGCCAAGACCGTGGGGCTGAAGCTTTCTTT. Translated: CASSQDRGAEAFF.

Many counts were recorded for this clonotype. V usage is TRBV7-8 and J usage is TRBJ1-3; 8 nucleotides align to TRBD1. This CDR3 contains 17 residues. Germline V gene lookup returns CDR1 SGHVS and CDR2 FQNEAQ. After removal of 2 bases from V and 0 bases from J, the junction contained 6 bases not matched to a gene. CDR3 amino acids: CASSLKVQGGSGNTIYF. The DNA for the CDR3 is TGTGCCAGCAGCTTAAAAGTACAGGGGGGCTCTGGAAACACCATATATTTT.

The V gene is TRBV6-2 or TRBV6-3, the J gene TRBJ2-2, with a tentative D call TRBD2 (6 bases). This CDR3 contains 15 residues. CDR1 and CDR2 from the germline V gene are MNHEY and SVGEGT. Trimming removed 2 bases from V and 6 bases from J, with 13 bases in between. The CDR3 DNA sequence: TGTGCCAGCAGTTACATTAGCGGCACGGCCGGGGAGCTGTTTTTT. This gives the protein CASSYISGTAGELFF.

This clonotype has ten or more counts. The CDR3 region has the DNA TGTGCCAGCAGCTTACTTCCAGGGGGGCTCCCCTGGGAAGAGACCCAGTACTTC. Protein product: CASSLLPGGLPWEETQYF. The V call is TRBV7-2, the J call TRBJ2-5; TRBD1 might be the D (7 bases). Germline CDR1 and CDR2: SGHTA and FQGNSA. Trimming left V 2 bases short and J 3 bases short, with 22 bases between. The CDR3 runs 18 residues.

V gene TRBV20-1 combines with J gene TRBJ2-2; 14 bases fit TRBD2. From germline, CDR1 is DFQATT and CDR2 SNEGSKA (reference sequence). After removal of 3 bases from V and 7 bases from J, the junction contained 1 base not matched to a gene. The CDR3 loop spans 14 amino acids. This CDR3 is CSASGTSGSGELFF. The CDR3 nucleotides read TGCAGTGCTAGTGGGACTAGCGGGAGCGGGGAGCTGTTTTTT.